The clone carrying this T cell receptor beta chain was detected a few times. Its target is not known. This sample is part of a study of memory CD4+ T cells and cytomegalovirus serostatus. Study-wide results and limits: About 40% of the roughly 160 known CMV-associated TCRbeta sequences appeared in CD4+ memory.

The sort gate was single viable CD3+CD4+CD8-CD45RO+ cells for memory CD4+ T cells. Positive selection with CD4 microbeads enriched total CD4+ T cells. V lost 8 bases, J lost 1 base, and 9 bases lay in between. Looked up from germline, CDR1 is LNHDA and CDR2 is SQIVND (reference sequence). CDR3 size: 12 residues. Assay used: immunoSEQ multiplex PCR; TCRdb lists only in-frame clones, some missing. The sample lists tens of thousands of clones, 79% occurring once. This receptor was identified in an adult in good health and CMV-seronegative. The chain employs TRBV19 and TRBJ2-7, with no clear D. Sequencing was done on a sample of memory CD4+ T cells from blood. This CDR3 reads CASDGGSYEQYF. The CDR3 DNA follows: TGTGCCAGTGATGGTGGGTCCTACGAGCAGTACTTC.